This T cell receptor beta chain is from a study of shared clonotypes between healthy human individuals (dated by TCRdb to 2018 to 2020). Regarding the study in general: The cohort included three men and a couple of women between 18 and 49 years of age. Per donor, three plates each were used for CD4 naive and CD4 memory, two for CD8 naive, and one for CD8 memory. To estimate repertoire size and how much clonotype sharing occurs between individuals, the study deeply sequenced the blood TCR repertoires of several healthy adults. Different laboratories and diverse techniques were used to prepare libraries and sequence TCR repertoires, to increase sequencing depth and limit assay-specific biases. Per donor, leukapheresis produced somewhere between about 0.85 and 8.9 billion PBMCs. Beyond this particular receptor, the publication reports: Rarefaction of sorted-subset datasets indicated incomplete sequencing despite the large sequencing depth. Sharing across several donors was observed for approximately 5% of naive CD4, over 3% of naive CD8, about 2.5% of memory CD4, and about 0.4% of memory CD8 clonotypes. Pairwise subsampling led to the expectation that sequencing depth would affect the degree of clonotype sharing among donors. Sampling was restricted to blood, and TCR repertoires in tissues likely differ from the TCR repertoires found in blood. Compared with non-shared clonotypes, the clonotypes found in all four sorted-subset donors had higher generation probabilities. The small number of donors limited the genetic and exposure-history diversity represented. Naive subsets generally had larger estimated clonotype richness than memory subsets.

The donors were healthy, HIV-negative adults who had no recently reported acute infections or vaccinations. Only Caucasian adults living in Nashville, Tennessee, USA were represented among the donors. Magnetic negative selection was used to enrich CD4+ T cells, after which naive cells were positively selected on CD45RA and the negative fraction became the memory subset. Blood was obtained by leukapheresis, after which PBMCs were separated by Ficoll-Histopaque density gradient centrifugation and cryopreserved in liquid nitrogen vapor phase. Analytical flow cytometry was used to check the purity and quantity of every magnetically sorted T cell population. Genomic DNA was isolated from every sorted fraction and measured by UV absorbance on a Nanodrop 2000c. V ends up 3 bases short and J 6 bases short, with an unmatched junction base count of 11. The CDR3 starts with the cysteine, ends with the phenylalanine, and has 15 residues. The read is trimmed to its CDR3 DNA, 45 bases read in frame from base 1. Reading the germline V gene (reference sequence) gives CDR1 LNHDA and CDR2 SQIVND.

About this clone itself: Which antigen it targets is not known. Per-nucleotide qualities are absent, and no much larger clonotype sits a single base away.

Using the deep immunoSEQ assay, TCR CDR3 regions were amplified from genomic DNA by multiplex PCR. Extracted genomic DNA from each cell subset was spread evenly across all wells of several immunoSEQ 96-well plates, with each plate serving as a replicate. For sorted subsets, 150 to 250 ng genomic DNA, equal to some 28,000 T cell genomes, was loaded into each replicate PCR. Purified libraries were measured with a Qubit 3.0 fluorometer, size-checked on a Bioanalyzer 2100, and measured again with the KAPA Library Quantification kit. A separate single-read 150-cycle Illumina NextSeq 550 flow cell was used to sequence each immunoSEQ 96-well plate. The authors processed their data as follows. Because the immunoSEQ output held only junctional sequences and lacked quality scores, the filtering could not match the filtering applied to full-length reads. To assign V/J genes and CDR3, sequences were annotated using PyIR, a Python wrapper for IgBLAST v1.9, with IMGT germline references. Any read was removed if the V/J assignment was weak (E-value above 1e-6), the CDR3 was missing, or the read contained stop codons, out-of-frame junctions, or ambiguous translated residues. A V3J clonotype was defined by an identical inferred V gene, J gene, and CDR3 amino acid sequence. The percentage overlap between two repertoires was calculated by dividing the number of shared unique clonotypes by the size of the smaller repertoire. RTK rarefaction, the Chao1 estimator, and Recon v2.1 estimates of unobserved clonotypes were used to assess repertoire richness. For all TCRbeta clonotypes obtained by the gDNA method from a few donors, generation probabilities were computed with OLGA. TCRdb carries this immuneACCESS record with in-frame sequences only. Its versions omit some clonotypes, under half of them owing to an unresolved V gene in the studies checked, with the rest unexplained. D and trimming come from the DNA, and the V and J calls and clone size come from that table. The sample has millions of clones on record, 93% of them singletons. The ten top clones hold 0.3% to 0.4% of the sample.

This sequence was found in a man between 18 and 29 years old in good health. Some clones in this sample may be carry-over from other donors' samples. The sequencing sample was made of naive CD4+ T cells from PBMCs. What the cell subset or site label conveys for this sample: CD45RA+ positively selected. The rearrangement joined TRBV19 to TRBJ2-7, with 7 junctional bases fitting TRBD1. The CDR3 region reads CASSINTGQVGEQYF. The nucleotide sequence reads TGTGCCAGTAGTATCAATACAGGACAGGTGGGCGAGCAGTACTTC. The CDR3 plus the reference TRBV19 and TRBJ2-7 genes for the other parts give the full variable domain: DGGITQSPKYLFRKEGQNVTLSCEQNLNHDAMYWYRQDPGQGLRLIYYSQIVNDFQKGDIAEGYSVSREKKESFPLTVTSAQKNPTAFYLCASSINTGQVGEQYFGPGTRLTVT.